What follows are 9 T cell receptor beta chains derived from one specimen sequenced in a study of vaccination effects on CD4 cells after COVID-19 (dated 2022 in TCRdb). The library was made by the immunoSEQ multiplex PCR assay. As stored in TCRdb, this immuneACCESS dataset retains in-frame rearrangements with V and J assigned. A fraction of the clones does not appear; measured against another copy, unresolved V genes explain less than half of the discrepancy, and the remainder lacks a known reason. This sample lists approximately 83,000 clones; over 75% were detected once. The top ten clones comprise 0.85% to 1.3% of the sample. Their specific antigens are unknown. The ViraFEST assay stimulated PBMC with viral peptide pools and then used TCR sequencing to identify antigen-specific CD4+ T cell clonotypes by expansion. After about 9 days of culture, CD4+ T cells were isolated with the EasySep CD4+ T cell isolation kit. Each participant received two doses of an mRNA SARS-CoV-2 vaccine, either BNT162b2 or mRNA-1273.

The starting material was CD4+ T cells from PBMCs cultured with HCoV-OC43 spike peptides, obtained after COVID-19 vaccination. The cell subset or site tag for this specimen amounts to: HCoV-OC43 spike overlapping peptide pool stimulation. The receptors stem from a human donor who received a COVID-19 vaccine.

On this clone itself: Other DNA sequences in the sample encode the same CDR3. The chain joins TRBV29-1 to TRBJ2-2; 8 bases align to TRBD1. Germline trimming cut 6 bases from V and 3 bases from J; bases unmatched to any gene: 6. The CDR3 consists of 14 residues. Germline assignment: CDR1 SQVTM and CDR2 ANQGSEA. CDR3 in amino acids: CSVDRGLDTGELFF. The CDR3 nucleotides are TGCAGCGTCGACAGGGGATTGGACACCGGGGAGCTGTTTTTT.

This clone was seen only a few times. CDR3: CASSNDDRHRGTGELFF. The CDR3 region has the DNA TGTGCCAGCAGCAACGACGACAGACATCGCGGCACCGGGGAGCTGTTTTTT. The V and J genes are TRBV11-2 and TRBJ2-2; the D gene is possibly TRBD1 (5 bases). Trimming cost V 5 bases and J 4 bases, with 20 bases left between them. The CDR3 loop spans 17 amino acids. Germline CDR1 is SGHAT and CDR2 is FQNNGV.

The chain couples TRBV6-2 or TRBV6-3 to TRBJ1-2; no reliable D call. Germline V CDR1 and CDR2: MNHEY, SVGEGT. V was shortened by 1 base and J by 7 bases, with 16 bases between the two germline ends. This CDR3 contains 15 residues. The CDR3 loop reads CASSYYSPSSGGYTF. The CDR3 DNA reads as TGTGCCAGCAGTTACTATTCGCCGAGTTCGGGTGGCTACACCTTC.

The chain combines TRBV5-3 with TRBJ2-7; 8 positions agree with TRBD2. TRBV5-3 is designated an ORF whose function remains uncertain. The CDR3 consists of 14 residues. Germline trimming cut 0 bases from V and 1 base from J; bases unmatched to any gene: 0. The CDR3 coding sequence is TGTGCCAGAAGCTTGGGACTAGCGTCCTACGAGCAGTACGTC. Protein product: CARSLGLASYEQYV.

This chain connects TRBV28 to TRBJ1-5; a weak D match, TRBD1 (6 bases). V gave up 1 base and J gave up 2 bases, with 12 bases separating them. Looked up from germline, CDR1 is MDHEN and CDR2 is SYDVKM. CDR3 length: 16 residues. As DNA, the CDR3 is TGTGCCAGCAGTTTATTTTCCGGGGGCCGCAATCAGCCCCAGCATTTT. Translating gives CASSLFSGGRNQPQHF.

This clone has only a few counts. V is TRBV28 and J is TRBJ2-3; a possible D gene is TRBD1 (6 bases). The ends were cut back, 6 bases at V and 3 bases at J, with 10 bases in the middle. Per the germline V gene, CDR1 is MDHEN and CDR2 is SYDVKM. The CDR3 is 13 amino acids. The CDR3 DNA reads TGTGCCAGCAGATTACAGGGAACAGATACGCAGTATTTT. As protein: CASRLQGTDTQYF.

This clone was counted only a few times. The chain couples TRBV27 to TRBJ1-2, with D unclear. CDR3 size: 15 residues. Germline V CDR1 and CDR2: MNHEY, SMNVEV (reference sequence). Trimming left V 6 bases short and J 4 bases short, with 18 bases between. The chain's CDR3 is CASRFLANQGYGYTF. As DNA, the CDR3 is TGTGCCAGCAGGTTTCTGGCGAATCAAGGCTATGGCTACACCTTC.

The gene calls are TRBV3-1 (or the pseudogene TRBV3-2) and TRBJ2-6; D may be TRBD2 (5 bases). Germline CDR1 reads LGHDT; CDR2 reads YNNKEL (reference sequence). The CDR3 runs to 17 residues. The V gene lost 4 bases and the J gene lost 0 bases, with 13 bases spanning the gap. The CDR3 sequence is CASSLARRASGANVLTF. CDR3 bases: TGTGCCAGCAGCCTCGCCAGGCGGGCCTCTGGGGCCAACGTCCTGACTTTC.

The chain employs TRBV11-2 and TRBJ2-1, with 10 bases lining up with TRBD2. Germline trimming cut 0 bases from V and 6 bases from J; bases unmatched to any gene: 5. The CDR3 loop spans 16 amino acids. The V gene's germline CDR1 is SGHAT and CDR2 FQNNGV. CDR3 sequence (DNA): TGTGCCAGCAGCTTAGATCGGGAGCGGGGGGGCAATGAGCAGTTCTTC. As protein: CASSLDRERGGNEQFF.